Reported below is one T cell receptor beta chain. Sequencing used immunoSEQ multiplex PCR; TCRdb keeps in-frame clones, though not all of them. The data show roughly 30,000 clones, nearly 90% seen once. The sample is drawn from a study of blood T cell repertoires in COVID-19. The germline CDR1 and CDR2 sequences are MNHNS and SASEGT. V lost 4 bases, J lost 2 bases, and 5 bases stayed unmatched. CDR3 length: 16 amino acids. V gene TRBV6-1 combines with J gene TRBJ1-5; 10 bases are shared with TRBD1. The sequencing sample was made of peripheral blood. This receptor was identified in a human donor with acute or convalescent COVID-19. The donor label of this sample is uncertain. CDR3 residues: CASSGYGTGGNQPQHF. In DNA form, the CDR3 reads TGTGCCAGCAGTGGATACGGGACAGGGGGCAATCAGCCCCAGCATTTT.